This T cell receptor beta chain derives from a study of cytomegalovirus exposure and HLA in healthy donors. Regarding the study as a whole: CMV serostatus alone was available as immune exposure information. TCR beta sequences numbering under 20,000 were associated with HLA alleles at 0.05 false discovery rate in a later analysis.

This CDR3 is built from 15 residues. Germline V gives CDR1 SGDLS, CDR2 YYNGEE. V was clipped by 0 bases and J by 1 base; unmatched bases: 2. A word on this clone: Its cognate antigen is unknown.

Likely unrecorded immune exposures existed in these nominally healthy donors. The PCR was carried out with 60 Vbeta primers and 13 Jbeta primers. The method was immunoSEQ multiplex PCR; TCRdb's version includes in-frame clones alone and lacks a portion of them. Among 150,000 to 200,000 clones, 82% were seen once, and the ten largest hold approximately 1.4%. The sequence derives from a girl aged 5-17 years in good health and CMV-seropositive. This chain connects TRBV9 to TRBJ2-3; TRBD1 matches 7 bases. The sample comprised PBMCs. The CDR3 nucleotides read TGTGCCAGCAGCGTAGCTACAGGGGGCACAGATACGCAGTATTTT. It encodes CASSVATGGTDTQYF.